Below, 30 T cell receptor beta chains from the same sample are listed, as sequenced in a study of shared clonotypes between healthy human individuals. The data were produced by immunoSEQ multiplex PCR, yet TCRdb's version contains in-frame clones alone and is incomplete. The table has about 2 million clones, approximately 94% seen once. Only CD45RO-negative cells positively selected for CCR7 counted as naive CD8 cells, so terminally differentiated effector memory CD45RA+ cells were excluded. Material: naive CD8+ T cells sorted from blood. The receptors were gathered from a man aged 18 to 29 in good health.

In this sample, this clone turned up once. This rearrangement joins TRBV2 to TRBJ2-7; D is undetermined. V shed 3 bases and J shed 1 base, with 10 bases lying between them. Germline lookup yields CDR1 SNHLY and CDR2 FYNNEI. The length of the CDR3 is 14 residues. CDR3 region: CASSDGRYSYEQYF. The CDR3 DNA is TGTGCCAGCAGTGACGGCCGCTATTCCTACGAGCAGTACTTC.

This chain links TRBV2 with TRBJ2-5; 7 nucleotides align to TRBD1. The V and J ends lost 6 bases and 3 bases, in that order; junction bases with no gene match: 4. The CDR3 runs 13 residues. The V gene's germline CDR1 is SNHLY and CDR2 FYNNEI. The chain's CDR3 is CASSLGTEETQYF. Written as DNA, the CDR3 is TGTGCCAGCAGCCTAGGGACAGAAGAGACCCAGTACTTC.

The chain has TRBV19 and TRBJ2-2; 8 nucleotides agree with TRBD2. CDR3 length equals 13 residues. Per the germline V gene, CDR1 is LNHDA and CDR2 is SQIVND (reference sequence). After removal of 6 bases from V and 4 bases from J, the junction contained 1 base not matched to a gene. CDR3: CASRSGGTGELFF. CDR3 DNA sequence: TGTGCCAGTAGGAGCGGGGGCACCGGGGAGCTGTTTTTT.

The chain has TRBV7-2 and TRBJ2-3; 7 positions match TRBD2. The CDR3 loop spans 17 amino acids. V shed 1 base, J shed 2 bases, and the junction held 9 bases outside the gene matches. Germline CDR1 and CDR2: SGHTA and FQGNSA. The CDR3 nucleotides are TGTGCCAGCAGCTTAGAGGTCTCTAGCGGACACACAGATACGCAGTATTTT. This gives the protein CASSLEVSSGHTDTQYF.

The chain has TRBV5-6 and TRBJ1-2, with TRBD1 identical over 9 bases. Germline loops: CDR1 SGHDT, CDR2 YYEEEE. The CDR3 length is 12 residues. With V trimmed by 5 bases and J by 8 bases, 4 bases remained unmatched. The CDR3 DNA is TGTGCCAGCAGACAGGGGGCGGAAGGCTACACCTTC. Its translation: CASRQGAEGYTF. Together with reference TRBV5-6 and TRBJ1-2, the CDR3 gives the full variable domain: DAGVTQSPTHLIKTRGQQVTLRCSPKSGHDTVSWYQQALGQGPQFIFQYYEEEERQRGNFPDRFSGHQFPNYSSELNVNALLLGDSALYLCASRQGAEGYTFGSGTRLTVV.

This clone has a handful of counts. The chain recombines TRBV9 with TRBJ1-1; no definite D call. This CDR3 contains 12 residues. The ends were cut back, 7 bases at V and 1 base at J, with 8 bases in the middle. Germline CDR1 is SGDLS and CDR2 is YYNGEE. The CDR3 here is CASGDGNTEAFF. The CDR3 DNA reads as TGTGCCAGCGGAGACGGGAACACTGAAGCTTTCTTT. Filled out from reference TRBV9 and TRBJ1-1, the complete variable domain reads DSGVTQTPKHLITATGQRVTLRCSPRSGDLSVYWYQQSLDQGLQFLIQYYNGEERAKGNILERFSAQQFPDLHSELNLSSLELGDSALYFCASGDGNTEAFFGQGTRLTVV.

The chain joins TRBV7-9 to TRBJ2-2; no definite D call. There are 13 residues in the CDR3. V gave up 3 bases and J gave up 6 bases, with 8 bases separating them. Germline values: CDR1 SEHNR, CDR2 FQNEAQ (reference sequence). CDR3 sequence: CASSFSNPGELFF. DNA for the CDR3: TGTGCCAGCAGCTTTTCTAATCCCGGGGAGCTGTTTTTT.

The chain employs TRBV11-2 and TRBJ2-7, with unresolved D. The V and J ends lost 1 base and 2 bases respectively, with 12 bases between them. Germline CDR1 and CDR2: SGHAT and FQNNGV. The CDR3 has 15 residues. The CDR3 bases are TGTGCCAGCAGCTTAGGGTCCGTCCCGACCTACGAGCAGTACTTC. This sequence encodes CASSLGSVPTYEQYF.

The chain carries TRBV28 and TRBJ1-5; D gene uncertain. This CDR3 has 13 amino acids. V was cut by 6 bases and J by 5 bases, with 11 bases left in between. Germline loops: CDR1 MDHEN, CDR2 SYDVKM. In nucleotides, the CDR3 is TGTGCCAGCAGCCTGACACTGGATCAGCCCCAGCATTTT. Translating gives CASSLTLDQPQHF.

The V and J genes are TRBV2 and TRBJ2-1, with 8 bases that match TRBD2. Trimming removed 6 bases from V and 8 bases from J; junction bases left unmatched: 12. Germline V gene sequence: CDR1 SNHLY, CDR2 FYNNEI. There are 15 residues in the CDR3. CDR3: CASRETSAPLDEQFF. DNA of the CDR3: TGTGCCAGCAGGGAGACTAGCGCCCCCCTGGATGAGCAGTTCTTC.

V gene TRBV4-3 combines with J gene TRBJ2-1, with D possibly being TRBD1 (6 bases). Germline CDR1 is LGHNA and CDR2 is YSLEER. The V gene lost 5 bases and the J gene lost 2 bases, with 13 bases spanning the gap. The CDR3 has 15 amino acids. Here the CDR3 DNA reads TGCGCCAGCAGCGCCGGGACACCACCCTACAATGAGCAGTTCTTC. Translation gives CASSAGTPPYNEQFF.

In the case of this clone: The same CDR3 is also encoded by other DNA sequences in this sample. CDR3 protein: CASSLIGDTQYF. The CDR3 bases are TGTGCCAGCAGTCTGATTGGGGATACGCAGTATTTT. The rearrangement links TRBV27 to TRBJ2-3; D unresolved. From germline, CDR1 is MNHEY and CDR2 SMNVEV (reference sequence). This CDR3 contains 12 residues. V gave up 5 bases and J gave up 6 bases, with 9 bases separating them.

A few counts support this clone. The chain combines TRBV13 with TRBJ1-6; 8 positions match TRBD1. The CDR3 is 13 amino acids. Germline V gene data show CDR1 as PRHDT and CDR2 as FYEKMQ (reference sequence). The trim removed 5 bases at V and 7 bases at J, leaving 1 base unmatched. The CDR3 nucleotides are TGTGCCAGCAGCGACAGGGGCAATTCACCCCTCCACTTT. It codes for CASSDRGNSPLHF. Looking up the rest from reference TRBV13 and TRBJ1-6 gives the full variable domain: AAGVIQSPRHLIKEKRETATLKCYPIPRHDTVYWYQQGPGQDPQFLISFYEKMQSDKGSIPDRFSAQQFSDYHSELNMSSLELGDSALYFCASSDRGNSPLHFGNGTRLTVT.

The chain links TRBV29-1 to TRBJ2-7; D not certain. The CDR3 covers 11 residues. Germline CDR1 is SQVTM and CDR2 is ANQGSEA. Trimming took off 3 bases at V and 3 bases at J, with 6 bases between the two ends. CDR3 sequence (DNA): TGCAGCGTTGATTTGGGCTACGAGCAGTACTTC. Translated, it gives CSVDLGYEQYF.

V is TRBV27 and J is TRBJ2-5; D may correspond to TRBD1 or TRBD2 (5 bases each). Trimming took off 4 bases at V and 4 bases at J, with 10 bases between the two ends. The CDR3 loop spans 13 amino acids. In germline, CDR1 is MNHEY, CDR2 SMNVEV (reference sequence). In DNA, the CDR3 is TGTGCCAGCAGTTGGGGGTACGGAGAGACCCAGTACTTC. It codes for CASSWGYGETQYF.

This chain links TRBV9 with TRBJ2-3, with 13 bases lining up with TRBD2. J was trimmed by 0 bases and V by 4 bases; bases with no gene match: 8. Per germline, CDR1 SGDLS and CDR2 YYNGEE. This CDR3 spans 18 amino acids. The CDR3 loop reads CASSTTTSGGPSTDTQYF. The CDR3, as DNA: TGTGCCAGCAGCACAACGACTAGCGGGGGGCCCAGCACAGATACGCAGTATTTT.

The chain links TRBV27 to TRBJ2-1; no reliable D call. This CDR3 comprises 19 residues. Trimming pared 0 bases from V and 0 bases from J, leaving 18 bases between. Germline-derived CDR1 and CDR2 are MNHEY and SMNVEV (reference sequence). CDR3 in amino acids: CASSLSGRPSVSSYNEQFF. The CDR3, as DNA: TGTGCCAGCAGTTTATCGGGCAGGCCCTCGGTGAGCTCCTACAATGAGCAGTTCTTC.

This chain uses TRBV27 with TRBJ2-7, with no clear D. The ends were cut back, 5 bases at V and 7 bases at J, with 15 bases in the middle. Germline loops: CDR1 MNHEY, CDR2 SMNVEV (reference sequence). The CDR3 extends over 13 amino acids. The CDR3 nucleotides read TGTGCCAGCAGTATCGGACCGTCCCTAGAGCAGTACTTC. Its translation: CASSIGPSLEQYF.

This clone was counted a single time. The chain uses TRBV10-1 and TRBJ1-1; D gene ambiguous. The CDR3 consists of 13 residues. The germline CDR1 and CDR2 sequences are WNHNN and SYGVQD (reference sequence). Trimming stripped 2 bases from V and 6 bases from J, with 10 bases between. This CDR3 is CASSEIDGAEAFF. In DNA form, the CDR3 reads TGCGCCAGCAGTGAGATAGATGGAGCTGAAGCTTTCTTT.

The chain is built from TRBV28 and TRBJ2-5; D may be TRBD1 (5 bases). CDR1 is MDHEN and CDR2 is SYDVKM in the germline V gene. The CDR3 runs 15 residues. V lost 3 bases, J lost 5 bases, and 16 bases lay in between. The CDR3 sequence is CASSFTGEFRETQYF. In nucleotides, the CDR3 is TGTGCCAGCAGTTTCACAGGCGAGTTCCGGGAGACCCAGTACTTC.

The J gene is TRBJ2-7, the V gene TRBV21-1; no DNA check was done on the table's D call, TRBD1. TRBV21-1 is a listed pseudogene. The CDR3 totals 21 residues. CDR3 nucleotides: TGTGCCAGCAGCAAAGCAAACAGCGGGGACAGGGGACTTCCTCCCTCCTACGAGCAGTACTTC. Its protein product is CASSKANSGDRGLPPSYEQYF.

The table lists this clone with a count of one. This sequence joins TRBV13 and TRBJ2-5; TRBD1 aligns across 7 bases. Germline CDR1 PRHDT, CDR2 FYEKMQ (reference sequence). The CDR3 has 17 amino acids. V was clipped by 5 bases and J by 2 bases; unmatched bases: 14. CDR3 sequence reads: CASSQSIGQEIQETQYF. In DNA, the CDR3 is TGTGCCAGCAGCCAATCCATCGGACAGGAGATTCAAGAGACCCAGTACTTC.

This chain uses TRBV9 with TRBJ2-3; possibly TRBD2 for D (5 bases). The V and J ends lost 4 bases and 0 bases respectively, with 12 bases between them. Germline V gene sequence: CDR1 SGDLS, CDR2 YYNGEE. The CDR3 is 15 residues long. The CDR3 DNA follows: TGTGCCAGCAGCCCCCCGACTACTAGCACAGATACGCAGTATTTT. Protein product: CASSPPTTSTDTQYF.

The rearrangement links TRBV27 to TRBJ2-1, with D possibly being TRBD2 (6 bases). This CDR3 region has 14 residues. V was cut by 4 bases and J by 7 bases, with 14 bases left in between. Germline assignment: CDR1 MNHEY and CDR2 SMNVEV (reference sequence). CDR3 nucleotide sequence: TGTGCCAGCAGTTGGGACTCTAAGTGGAATGAGCAGTTCTTC. Translating it yields CASSWDSKWNEQFF.

With regard to this clone: This CDR3 is also generated by other DNA sequences in the sample. V usage is TRBV9 and J usage is TRBJ2-3; D ambiguous. This CDR3 is built from 15 residues. Germline lookup yields CDR1 SGDLS and CDR2 YYNGEE. Trimming removed 0 bases at V and 0 bases at J, with 8 bases between. The CDR3 reads CASSVDWGSTDTQYF. CDR3 nucleotide sequence: TGTGCCAGCAGCGTAGATTGGGGAAGCACAGATACGCAGTATTTT.

The chain combines TRBV10-2 with TRBJ2-2, with D possibly being TRBD1 (6 bases). Trimming removed 3 bases from V and 10 bases from J, with 12 bases in between. The CDR3 is 13 residues long. Germline CDR1 is WSHSY and CDR2 is SAAADI. The CDR3 protein is CASSDPDSAELFF. The CDR3 nucleotides read TGCGCCAGCAGTGACCCGGACAGCGCGGAGCTGTTTTTT.

This clone was counted a single time. The chain employs TRBV13 and TRBJ2-3; TRBD2 matches at 13 bases. Looked up from germline, CDR1 is PRHDT and CDR2 is FYEKMQ (reference sequence). With 4 bases clipped from V and 0 bases from J, the junction kept 4 bases outside the gene matches. This CDR3 comprises 17 residues. CDR3 amino acids: CASSSPGLAGSTDTQYF. CDR3 DNA sequence: TGTGCCAGCAGCTCTCCGGGACTAGCGGGGAGCACAGATACGCAGTATTTT.

The rearrangement links TRBV10-3 to TRBJ2-1; TRBD2 matches 12 bases. CDR3 length: 15 amino acids. CDR1 is ENHRY, CDR2 SYGVKD, per germline. With 1 base clipped from V and 10 bases from J, the junction kept 5 bases outside the gene matches. Here the CDR3 DNA reads TGTGCCATCAGTGAGTGGACTAGCGGGGCCATAGAGCAGTTCTTC. Its translation is CAISEWTSGAIEQFF.

The V and J genes are TRBV2 and TRBJ2-5, with 9 nucleotides matching TRBD2. Germline V gene sequence: CDR1 SNHLY, CDR2 FYNNEI. The CDR3 extends over 17 amino acids. V gave up 1 base and J gave up 4 bases; unmatched junction bases: 10. The CDR3 sequence is CASSEEVPSGEGETQYF. DNA of the CDR3: TGTGCCAGCAGTGAAGAGGTTCCTAGCGGGGAAGGAGAGACCCAGTACTTC.

CDR3 DNA sequence: TGTGCCAGCAGCACCGGACTAGCGGGGGGCCTCGTGGTCGGGGAGCTGTTTTTT. This translates into CASSTGLAGGLVVGELFF. The chain joins TRBV11-2 to TRBJ2-2; 14 nucleotides align to TRBD2. There are 18 residues in the CDR3. After removal of 5 bases from V and 7 bases from J, the junction contained 12 bases not matched to a gene. Germline CDR1 is SGHAT and CDR2 is FQNNGV. Drawing the rest from reference TRBV11-2 and TRBJ2-2, the complete variable domain is EAGVAQSPRYKIIEKRQSVAFWCNPISGHATLYWYQQILGQGPKLLIQFQNNGVVDDSQLPKDRFSAERLKGVDSTLKIQPAKLEDSAVYLCASSTGLAGGLVVGELFFGEGSRLTVL.